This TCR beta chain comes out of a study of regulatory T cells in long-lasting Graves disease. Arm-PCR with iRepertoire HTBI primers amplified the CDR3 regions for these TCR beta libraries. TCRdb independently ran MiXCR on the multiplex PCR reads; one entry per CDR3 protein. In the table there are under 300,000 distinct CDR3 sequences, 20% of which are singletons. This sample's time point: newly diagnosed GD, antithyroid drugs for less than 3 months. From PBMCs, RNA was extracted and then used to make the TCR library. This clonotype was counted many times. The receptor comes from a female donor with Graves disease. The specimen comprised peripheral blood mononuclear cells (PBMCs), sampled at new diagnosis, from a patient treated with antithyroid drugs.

The CDR3 spells CSARASTDTQYF. CDR3 DNA: TGCAGTGCTAGAGCTTCCACAGATACGCAGTATTTT. This chain joins TRBV20-1 and TRBJ2-3; no definite D call. V lost 1 base and J lost 2, with 4 bases in between. The CDR3 runs 12 residues. Germline values: CDR1 DFQATT, CDR2 SNEGSKA (reference sequence).